This T cell receptor beta chain was sequenced in a study of cytotoxic CD8 clonotypes in ibrutinib-treated CLL. About the study: Across the patients, 11 were relapsed/refractory, 15 treatment-naive and about 17 IGHV unmutated. Outcomes included around 25 partial and 2 complete responses; after median 68 months, roughly 14 stayed remitted and roughly twelve progressed.

The study's findings and limits: Public clonotypes were seen rarely and were contracted or stable on treatment.

Here immunoSEQ multiplex PCR was the method, and the copy in TCRdb shows in-frame clones only, minus some. Seen here are 90,000 to 150,000 clones, more than 55% observed once, and the top ten hold about 40%. CDR3 length: 13 residues. Germline V gene data show CDR1 as SQVTM and CDR2 as ANQGSEA. The V end lost 7 bases, the J end lost 3 bases, and 12 bases lay between the germline ends. As concerns this clone: The antigen remains undetermined.

The origin of this receptor is a human donor with chronic lymphocytic leukemia. The chain is built from TRBV29-1 and TRBJ2-2, with D possibly matching TRBD1 (6 bases). The sample in question was PBMCs, obtained after 24 months of ibrutinib treatment. As DNA, the CDR3 is TGCAGCGGAAGTACAGGGTACACCGGGGAGCTGTTTTTT. Protein product: CSGSTGYTGELFF.